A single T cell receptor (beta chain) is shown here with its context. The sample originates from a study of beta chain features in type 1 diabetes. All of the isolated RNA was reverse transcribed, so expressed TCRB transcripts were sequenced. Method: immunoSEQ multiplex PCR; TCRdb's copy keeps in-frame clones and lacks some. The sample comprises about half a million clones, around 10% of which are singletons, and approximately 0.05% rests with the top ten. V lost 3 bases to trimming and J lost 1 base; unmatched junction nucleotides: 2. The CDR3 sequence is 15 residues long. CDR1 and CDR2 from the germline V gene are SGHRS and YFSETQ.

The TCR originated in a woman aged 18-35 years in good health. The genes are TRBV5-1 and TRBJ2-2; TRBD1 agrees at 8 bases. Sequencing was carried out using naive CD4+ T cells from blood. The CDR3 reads CASSSGTGNTGELFF. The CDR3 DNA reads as TGCGCCAGCAGCTCCGGGACAGGGAACACCGGGGAGCTGTTTTTT.